The rows below give T cell receptor beta chains drawn from one sample of a study of T cells after yellow fever vaccination. TCRdb processed the 5' RACE reads anew with MiXCR; each CDR3 protein has one entry. The data hold 510,000 or so distinct CDR3 sequences, with around 21% observed a single time. Sequenced material: PBMCs, taken 15 days after the yellow fever booster vaccination. These receptors came from a man younger than 40 who received the YFV17D yellow fever vaccine. The CDR3 runs from the conserved cysteine through the conserved F or W. The order of the fields is clone size, J gene, V gene, D gene, CDR3 protein, CDR3 DNA. A D gene is named only where the DNA matches it firmly. Size is omitted from some rows. Given values are once, few, many or a class for expanded clones.

>once|TRBJ2-3|TRBV3-1|-
CASSRTSTYTDTQYF
TGTGCCAGCAGCCGGACCTCGACTTACACAGATACGCAGTATTTT
>-|TRBJ2-1|TRBV3-1|TRBD2
CASSPWREGLVSEQFF
TGTGCCAGCAGCCCTTGGCGGGAGGGCCTTGTATCTGAGCAGTTCTTC
>few|TRBJ2-3|TRBV24-1|-
CATSARDTQYF
TGTGCCACCAGTGCTCGGGATACGCAGTATTTT
>-|TRBJ1-1|TRBV12-3/TRBV12-4|-
CASSLFPFF
TGTGCCAGCAGTTTATTTCCTTTCTTT
>few|TRBJ2-1|TRBV6-6|-
CASSYGLAEQFF
TGTGCCAGCAGTTACGGGCTAGCGGAGCAGTTCTTC
>few|TRBJ2-3|TRBV5-1|TRBD2
CASSQNLAGGADTQYF
TGCGCCAGCAGCCAAAATCTAGCGGGAGGCGCAGATACGCAGTATTTT
>-|TRBJ2-1|TRBV20-1|TRBD2
CSAGGTSGNAYNEQFF
TGCAGTGCTGGGGGAACTAGCGGGAACGCCTACAATGAGCAGTTCTTC
>-|TRBJ2-5|TRBV14|-
CASSQVVQETQYF
TGTGCCAGCAGCCAAGTGGTCCAAGAGACCCAGTACTTC
>few|TRBJ2-5|TRBV6-2/TRBV6-3|-
CASSRIKAETQYF
TGTGCCAGCAGCAGAATCAAAGCGGAGACCCAGTACTTC
>-|TRBJ2-2|TRBV7-8|TRBD2
CASSLLWTSRNTGELFF
TGTGCCAGCAGCTTACTTTGGACTAGCAGAAATACCGGGGAGCTGTTTTTT
>-|TRBJ1-5|TRBV11-2|-
CASSLMGSNQPQHF
TGTGCCAGCAGCTTAATGGGGAGCAATCAGCCCCAGCATTTT
>-|TRBJ2-7|TRBV29-1|-
CSVVEVGYEQYF
TGCAGCGTTGTGGAGGTAGGCTACGAGCAGTACTTC
>-|TRBJ2-5|TRBV19|-
CASRPVGAKQETQYF
TGTGCCAGTAGGCCCGTAGGGGCAAAGCAAGAGACCCAGTACTTC
>-|TRBJ2-7|TRBV7-9|-
CASSPPVTYEQYF
TGTGCCAGCAGCCCCCCTGTGACCTACGAGCAGTACTTC
>-|TRBJ2-2|TRBV7-2|-
CASGYVGSGTGELFF
TGTGCCAGCGGCTATGTGGGGAGCGGCACCGGGGAGCTGTTTTTT
>-|TRBJ2-1|TRBV10-3|-
CAIGGRERKTYNEQFF
TGTGCCATCGGGGGACGGGAGCGTAAGACCTACAATGAGCAGTTCTTC